Each of the 13 T cell receptor beta chains below was sequenced from the same sample in a study of OX40 agonist ivuxolimab in advanced cancers. TCRdb keeps only in-frame clones here, not all; method: immunoSEQ multiplex PCR. The repertoire has tens of thousands of clones, 70% to 85% of them found once; the top ten carry around 1.1%. Sample: CD4+ or CD8+ T cells sorted from blood, taken in a trial of the OX40 agonist ivuxolimab. The receptors were sampled from an adult with an advanced solid tumor such as melanoma, head and neck, liver or kidney cancer.

This clone was seen only once. The J gene is TRBJ1-2, the V gene TRBV19, with 7 positions matching TRBD1. V gave up 3 bases and J gave up 2 bases; unmatched junction bases: 6. The CDR3 consists of 15 residues. Germline-derived CDR1 and CDR2 are LNHDA and SQIVND (reference sequence). The CDR3 reads CASSMWQGGNYGYTF. The CDR3 DNA reads as TGTGCCAGTAGTATGTGGCAGGGGGGAAACTATGGCTACACCTTC.

J is TRBJ2-7 and V is TRBV19; D perhaps matches TRBD2 (5 bases). V was shortened by 4 bases and J by 6 bases, with 16 bases between the two germline ends. CDR3 length equals 14 residues. The germline gives CDR1 LNHDA, CDR2 SQIVND (reference sequence). The CDR3 bases are TGTGCCAGTAGTAAGGGTCGAGGGTCGGGCGAGCAGTACTTC. Translating it yields CASSKGRGSGEQYF.

CDR3 in amino acids: CASSLAIQNYGYTF. The CDR3 DNA reads as TGTGCCAGCAGCCTTGCCATTCAGAACTATGGCTACACCTTC. This chain links TRBV5-6 with TRBJ1-2; no clear D. The CDR3 extends over 14 amino acids. V was cut by 4 bases and J by 2 bases, with 12 bases left in between. Germline V gene sequence: CDR1 SGHDT, CDR2 YYEEEE.

The gene calls are TRBV18 and TRBJ2-7; D is possibly TRBD2 (6 bases). This CDR3 contains 14 residues. In germline, CDR1 is KGHSH, CDR2 LQKENI. V was cut by 3 bases and J by 2 bases, with 11 bases left in between. CDR3 DNA: TGTGCCAGCTCACCGCGGGACGGACCCTACGAGCAGTACTTC. The encoded protein is CASSPRDGPYEQYF.

The chain uses TRBV18 and TRBJ1-5; TRBD1 is a possible D gene (6 bases). V lost 4 bases and J lost 1, with 11 bases in between. CDR1 is KGHSH, CDR2 LQKENI, per germline. The CDR3 consists of 15 residues. CDR3 bases: TGTGCCAGCTCACTTCGAGGGGGAAGCAATCAGCCCCAGCATTTT. Translated, it gives CASSLRGGSNQPQHF.

V and J are TRBV29-1 and TRBJ2-2; 7 bases line up with TRBD1. The CDR3 runs 13 residues. Looked up from germline, CDR1 is SQVTM and CDR2 is ANQGSEA. The junction had 7 bases not matched to a gene; V was cut back by 7 bases and J by 5 bases. The CDR3 bases are TGCAGCGGCCGACAGGGAACAACCGGGGAGCTGTTTTTT. Residues: CSGRQGTTGELFF.

The chain uses TRBV19 and TRBJ1-2; D remains ambiguous. The germline V and J ends were trimmed by 3 bases and 2 bases, with 13 bases remaining between them. CDR3 length equals 15 residues. Germline V gives CDR1 LNHDA, CDR2 SQIVND (reference sequence). The CDR3 DNA is TGTGCCAGTAGTATCGTCGGCAGCGGGAACTATGGCTACACCTTC. Its translation is CASSIVGSGNYGYTF.

This clone was seen only once. The same CDR3 arises from other DNA sequences in this sample as well. The V and J genes are TRBV7-6 and TRBJ2-7; D is uncertain. The CDR3 has 14 amino acids. V lost 1 base, J lost 3 bases, and 10 bases lay in between. CDR1 and CDR2 (germline): SGHVS, FNYEAQ. The DNA of the CDR3 is TGTGCCAGCAGCTTAGGACTGGGCAGCTACGAGCAGTACTTC. Translation gives CASSLGLGSYEQYF.

This sequence joins TRBV7-2 and TRBJ2-7, with 10 nucleotides matching TRBD2. This CDR3 has 15 amino acids. The germline CDR1 and CDR2 sequences are SGHTA and FQGNSA. The J segment lost 7 bases and the V segment lost 2 bases, leaving 8 bases of the junction unmatched. CDR3 in DNA: TGTGCCAGCAGCTTAAGGACTAGCGGTTCGTGGGAGCAGTACTTC. This sequence encodes CASSLRTSGSWEQYF.

With respect to this clone: The junction and the germline gene differ at one end; a read error may be behind it. The chain recombines TRBV7-7 with TRBJ2-6, with D perhaps matching TRBD1 (6 bases). This CDR3 spans 17 amino acids. Germline loops: CDR1 SSHAT, CDR2 FNYEAQ (reference sequence). The chain's CDR3 is CASSLGQSHSGANVRTF. The CDR3 bases are TGCGCCAGCAGCTTAGGACAGAGCCACTCTGGGGCCAACGTCCGGACTTTC. The full variable domain, completed using reference TRBV7-7 and TRBJ2-6, is GAGVSQSPRYKVTKRGQDVTLRCDPISSHATLYWYQQALGQGPEFLTYFNYEAQPDKSGLPSDRFSAERPEGSISTLTIQRTEQRDSAMYRCASSLGQSHSGANVRTFGAGSRLTVL.

The genes are TRBV28 and TRBJ1-1; a possible D gene is TRBD1 (5 bases). CDR1 MDHEN and CDR2 SYDVKM come from the germline V gene. Trimming removed 3 bases at V and 2 bases at J, with 7 bases between. The CDR3 consists of 13 residues. The CDR3 DNA is TGTGCCAGCAGTTTGAGGGGTAACACTGAAGCTTTCTTT. Protein: CASSLRGNTEAFF. The full variable domain, rest sourced from reference TRBV28 and TRBJ1-1, is DVKVTQSSRYLVKRTGEKVFLECVQDMDHENMFWYRQDPGLGLRLIYFSYDVKMKEKGDIPEGYSVSREKKERFSLILESASTNQTSMYLCASSLRGNTEAFFGQGTRLTVV.

The V call is TRBV15, the J call TRBJ2-4; 7 positions match TRBD2. The CDR3 is 15 residues long. Trimming took 1 base from V and 4 from J; bases not matched to a gene: 4. Germline values: CDR1 LNHNV, CDR2 YYDKDF (reference sequence). The CDR3 reads CATSRASGGKNIQYF. CDR3 sequence (DNA): TGTGCCACCAGCAGAGCCTCCGGGGGGAAAAACATTCAGTACTTC. Full variable domain (remainder filled in from reference TRBV15 and TRBJ2-4): DAMVIQNPRYQVTQFGKPVTLSCSQTLNHNVMYWYQQKSSQAPKLLFHYYDKDFNNEADTPDNFQSRRPNTSFCFLDIRSPGLGDTAMYLCATSRASGGKNIQYFGAGTRLSVL.

This clone came up a few times. The chain uses TRBV14 and TRBJ1-1; D call uncertain. V dropped 10 bases and J dropped 0 bases, with 12 bases sitting between them. In germline, CDR1 is SGHDN, CDR2 FVKESK. CDR3 length: 13 residues. Here the CDR3 reads CATREQLNTEAFF. As DNA, the CDR3 is TGTGCCACTCGGGAACAGCTGAACACTGAAGCTTTCTTT.